This TCR beta chain comes out of a study of Graves' ophthalmopathy and Graves' hyperthyroidism. The ends were cut back, 4 bases at V and 2 bases at J, with 11 bases in the middle. CDR3 length equals 15 residues. Germline CDR1 reads KGHDR; CDR2 reads SFDVKD. TCR beta CDR3 regions were amplified from RNA transcripts. HTBI-primed RT-PCR formed the first round, and a multiplex PCR formed the second. TCRdb processed the multiplex PCR reads anew with MiXCR; each CDR3 protein has one entry. The data show 400,000 to 500,000 distinct CDR3 sequences, approximately 21% seen once. Comment on this clonotype: Its matching antigen is unknown.

The study, taken as a whole, reports: Ophthalmopathy progression cases were predicted by the model with approximately 71% sensitivity and less than 85% specificity.

Source material: peripheral blood. The chain recombines TRBV24-1 with TRBJ1-5, with D possibly matching TRBD1 (6 bases). The TCR comes from a woman younger than 30 with stable Graves' hyperthyroidism. CDR3 region: CATSEGGGGNQPQHF. CDR3 coding DNA: TGTGCCACCAGTGAGGGGGGGGGCGGCAATCAGCCCCAGCATTTT.